This T cell receptor (beta chain) was obtained from a study of beta chain features in type 1 diabetes (dated by TCRdb to 2016 to 2019). For the wider study: Mean age, gender distribution, total cell number and subset yield were not different between patients and healthy donors. In the study, recently diagnosed type 1 diabetes patients and matched healthy donors were compared on the TCRB repertoires of their sorted circulating CD4+ T cell subsets. A total of 100 million to 110 million sorted cells were examined across all samples, and a strong correlation was observed between cell number per subset and RNA yield. Naive and central memory subsets were obtained from all 30 or so donors, but regulatory and stem cell-like memory subsets were isolated from only 8 patients and roughly eight healthy donors.

Each donor gave one peripheral blood draw, about 110 mL on average, collected into heparinised tubes. Using a panel that included CD45RO, CCR7, CD25, CD127, CD95 and CD27, naive, central memory, regulatory and stem cell-like memory CD4+ T cells were sorted on a BD FACSAria II. All sorted populations exceeded 95% purity. PBMCs were isolated right away by Lymphoprep density gradient centrifugation and were stained directly, without culture. To minimize batch effects, samples were stained and sorted in pairs, one healthy donor with one patient per experiment. The entire isolated RNA was reverse transcribed using the High Capacity cDNA Reverse Transcription Kit, and thus expressed TCRB transcripts were sequenced. Naive, central memory and regulatory T cell samples underwent deep immunoSEQ sequencing, averaging around 4 million total reads per sample. After sorted cells were lysed in RLT buffer, RNA was extracted with DNase-treated RNeasy Micro or Mini kits, with the choice depending on cell number. To prevent cross-contamination, each cell subset was processed individually, whereas patient and healthy donor samples were processed jointly. The immunoSEQ multiplex PCR was used to amplify TCRB sequences from cDNA, generating 87-bp fragments that spanned the CDR3 region. Amplicons were sequenced on the Illumina HiSeq platform. The study's processing was this. PCR bias was corrected computationally using synthetic template baselines, and reads within Hamming distance 2 were collapsed, with unmergeable singletons discarded. By aligning reads against IMGT, V, D and J genes, CDR3 length, and insertions or deletions at six rearrangement sites were assigned. Within each subset, clonotype counts were normalized to sorted cell number, after which true diversity and Gini coefficients were computed with the tcR R package. The overlap coefficient, calculated on TCRB nucleotide sequences, was used to quantify repertoire sharing. Out-of-frame TCRB sequences from naive cells were analyzed to stand in for the pre-selection repertoire. Here the immuneACCESS table is served through TCRdb, limited to in-frame sequences with V and J called. Missing clones are a known gap in these copies; in checked studies unresolved V genes cover under half, and the rest lacks a known reason. V, J and clone size were drawn from that table, and D and trimming were deduced from the DNA. Recorded for this sample are 860,000 or so clones; roughly 15% of them occurred a single time. The ten largest clones add up to about 0.02% of the sample.

Concerning this clone itself: Which antigen it targets is not known. Base qualities were left out, and no much larger clone turns up one base away.

The full study reports these points: Shorter templates might have been favored by PCR, but patient and control samples were amplified and corrected together, so both groups would have been affected equally by any skew. HLA sub-analyses involved small numbers of individuals, so any influence of HLA type on TCRB rearrangement remained unresolved. Naive, central memory and regulatory TCRB repertoires appeared to be more alike among patients than among healthy donors. Fewer insertions and more nucleotide deletions at VDJ recombination sites were observed in patients with type 1 diabetes, implying thymic rearrangement abnormalities. Because cDNA was sequenced instead of genomic DNA, highly expressing activated cells could be over-represented, though the groups showed no difference in activation or CD3 levels. A moderate but significant shortening of TCRB CDR3 length was observed in type 1 diabetes patients in all four CD4+ subsets.

V was cut back by 5 bases and J by 2 bases, leaving a gap of 16 bases between them. The germline V gene supplies CDR1 SNHLY and CDR2 FYNNEI. Reading from cysteine to phenylalanine, the CDR3 counts 15 amino acids. Only the CDR3 part of the read is kept: 45 bases, read in frame from the first base. The receptor chain draws on TRBV2 and TRBJ2-7, and possibly TRBD1, on 5 matching bases. Sequencing input: naive CD4+ T cells from blood. The sample's cell subset or site, from its label and the paper: true naive CD4+ T cells. The origin of this receptor is a woman aged 18-29 years in good health. The CDR3 sequence is CASSLGGQGTYEQYF. The DNA sequence follows: TGTGCCAGCAGTTTAGGTGGGCAGGGTACCTACGAGCAGTACTTC.